This T cell receptor (beta chain) was identified during a study of CD8+CD57+ T cells in acquired aplastic anemia. In the study overall: When averaged, DNA from sorted CD4+ and CD8+ cells came to around 3.4 ug.

Genomic DNA provided the template from which TCR beta VDJ and CDR3 profiles were obtained. TCRdb used MiXCR to reprocess the reads, holding one entry per CDR3 protein. The sample comprises roughly 250,000 distinct CDR3 sequences, 40% to 50% of which are singletons, and over 7.5% rests with the top ten. With regard to this clonotype: The antigen is undetermined.

V was trimmed by 2 bases and J by 5 bases, leaving 6 bases between them. Germline V gene lookup returns CDR1 ENHRY and CDR2 SYGVKD. The CDR3 has 12 residues. Only patients with CD8+CD57+ cell expansion on flow cytometry were chosen for sequencing. General observations from the study: Common to patients and controls were twenty-nine CD8+ CDR3 sequences. CD8+ Simpson's diversity showed no significant patient-control difference.

This clonotype originated in a human donor with aplastic anemia. Input material: sorted CD4+, CD8+, or CD8+CD57+ T cells (not recorded which) from PBMCs. The chain employs TRBV10-3 and TRBJ1-1; D uncertain. CDR3 amino acids: CAISEGGTEAFF. CDR3 nucleotides: TGTGCCATCAGTGAGGGAGGGACTGAAGCTTTCTTT.